This is a list of T cell receptor beta chains from one sample in a study of blood T cell repertoires in COVID-19. Sequencing was performed with immunoSEQ multiplex PCR; in TCRdb, only in-frame clones are kept and a portion is missing. The table records roughly 300,000 clones, approximately 91% of them present only once. Sequencing was done on a sample of PBMCs or T cells enriched from blood (not recorded which). The receptors shown here come from a middle-aged woman with acute COVID-19. Each CDR3 is given with its conserved first and last residue. The D gene is left open where the match is weak.

>TRBD2|TRBV2
CASSPEAGRGSKQFF
>TRBD1|TRBV7-2
CASSQTGGKDEQFF
>NA|TRBV5-1
CASSSQGNGYTF
>NA|TRBV5-6
CASSLQEGEKLFF
>NA|TRBV27
CASSVEAYNSPLHF
>NA|TRBV7-2
CASSLGAPGQISYEQYF
>TRBD1|TRBV29-1
CSVRQGLNTEAFF
>NA|TRBV7-9
CASSPAGGSSYNSPLHF
>NA|TRBV6-5
CASSYSAGSNYGYTF
>TRBD1|TRBV7-2
CASSLDGTGISYGYTF
>TRBD1|TRBV13
CASREGQKNTEAFF
>TRBD1|TRBV20-1
CSARTGFEQYF